Here is one T cell receptor (beta chain) with its context. Antigen: not known. The CDR3 extends over 15 amino acids. With 4 bases removed from V and 2 bases from J, the gap between germline ends came to 10 bases. The germline V gene has CDR1 SGHDT and CDR2 YYEEEE. The data were obtained in a study of T cell responses to AZD1222 COVID-19 vaccine. General study results and limits: Rises in breadth and depth of Spike-specific TCRs came after two AZD1222 doses. The reported proportion of spike-specific TCRs targeting unmutated variant regions was nearly half. At study baseline, merely five or six AZD1222 recipients were seropositive. Clonal diversity was possibly underestimated, and the donors were mostly white British, with more females.

Assay: immunoSEQ multiplex PCR; the TCRdb copy retains only in-frame clones and omits some. The repertoire holds roughly 260,000 clones, with over 85% as singletons. The source is an adult in good health. J is TRBJ2-6 and V is TRBV5-6; tentative D call: TRBD2 (6 bases). Sequenced material: peripheral blood, taken on day 0 of AZD1222 vaccination. The DNA of the CDR3 is TGTGCCAGCAGCCTGACGGGGGCTGGGGCCAACGTCCTGACTTTC. It specifies CASSLTGAGANVLTF. The entire variable domain, with the rest obtained from reference TRBV5-6 and TRBJ2-6, is as follows: DAGVTQSPTHLIKTRGQQVTLRCSPKSGHDTVSWYQQALGQGPQFIFQYYEEEERQRGNFPDRFSGHQFPNYSSELNVNALLLGDSALYLCASSLTGAGANVLTFGAGSRLTVL.